There are many counts of the clone carrying this TCR beta chain. This CDR3 contains 15 residues. The V gene lost 4 bases and the J gene lost 6 bases, with 16 bases spanning the gap. This sample is drawn from a study of T cell repertoires in cytomegalovirus infection. MiXCR was run by TCRdb on the reads, yielding one entry per CDR3 protein. The data hold about 140,000 distinct CDR3 sequences, with about 6.5% observed a single time. The sequencing sample was made of PBMCs. This sequence was found in a human donor in good health (CMV status not recorded). Some clones in this sample may be carry-over from other donors' samples. The genes are TRBV12-3 or TRBV12-4 and TRBJ2-1; a possible D gene is TRBD2 (6 bases). CDR3 coding DNA: TGTGCCAGCAGTTCGGGAGTTACAGTCGGCAATGAGCAGTTCTTC. Its protein product is CASSSGVTVGNEQFF.